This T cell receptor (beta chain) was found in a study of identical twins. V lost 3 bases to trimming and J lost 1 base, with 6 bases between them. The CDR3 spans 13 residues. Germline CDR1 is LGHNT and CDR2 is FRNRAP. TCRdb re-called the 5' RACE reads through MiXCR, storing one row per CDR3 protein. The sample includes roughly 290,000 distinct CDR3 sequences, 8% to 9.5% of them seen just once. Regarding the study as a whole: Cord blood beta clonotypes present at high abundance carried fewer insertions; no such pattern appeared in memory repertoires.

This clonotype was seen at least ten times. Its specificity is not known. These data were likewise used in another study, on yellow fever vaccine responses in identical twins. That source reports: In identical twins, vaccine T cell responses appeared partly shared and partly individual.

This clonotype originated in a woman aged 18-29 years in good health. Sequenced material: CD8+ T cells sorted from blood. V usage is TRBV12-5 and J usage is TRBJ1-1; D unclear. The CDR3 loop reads CASGFPRNTEAFF. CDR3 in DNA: TGTGCTAGTGGTTTCCCTAGGAACACTGAAGCTTTCTTT.